The clone carrying this TCR beta chain was seen a single time. Its specificity is unknown. This cohort consisted of healthy bone marrow donors. The sample is drawn from a study of cytomegalovirus exposure and HLA in healthy donors. Study background: Previous work identified around 120 million unique TCR beta sequences from around 170 million T cells. Whole-study findings and limits: In vitro checks showed that a few CMV-associated chains really do target CMV antigens. Using the classifier, cytomegalovirus status was reportedly diagnosed with high specificity and sensitivity.

There are 14 residues in the CDR3. The V gene's germline CDR1 is SGHTA and CDR2 FQGTGA. Trimming shortened V by 5 bases and J by 7 bases, and 14 bases separated the two germline ends. The PCR employed 60 Vbeta primers together with 13 Jbeta primers. The method was immunoSEQ multiplex PCR; TCRdb's version includes in-frame clones alone and lacks a portion of them. The table has some 130,000 clones, around nine tenths seen once. V gene TRBV7-3 combines with J gene TRBJ2-2; D unresolved. The sequenced sample consisted of PBMCs. The TCR was taken from a woman under 40 in good health and CMV-seronegative. CDR3 bases: TGTGCCAGCAGCCCTTGGGCAGGTCACGGGGAGCTGTTTTTT. Amino acid sequence: CASSPWAGHGELFF.